This is a list of T cell receptor beta chains from one sample in a study of T cell changes during pregnancy in multiple sclerosis. The assay was immunoSEQ multiplex PCR, and TCRdb's table has in-frame clones only and misses some. The sample lists approximately 130,000 clones, roughly 95% occurring once. The sample consisted of peripheral blood, taken after pregnancy. These receptors came from a female donor with multiple sclerosis, enrolled in a pregnancy study. CDR3s include the opening cysteine and the closing phenylalanine or tryptophan. The D gene is left open where the match is weak. Clone size, where shown, is once, few, many, or a class for clones that have expanded.

V: TRBV29-1
length: 13
D: TRBD1
size: -
J: TRBJ2-3
DNA: TGCAGCGTTGGACAGGGCGGCACAGATACGCAGTATTTT
CDR3: CSVGQGGTDTQYF

V: TRBV5-1
length: 17
D: TRBD1
size: -
J: TRBJ1-1
DNA: TGCGCCAGCAGCTTGGCATCTTTGGACAGGGAGAATACTGAAGCTTTCTTT
CDR3: CASSLASLDRENTEAFF

V: TRBV6-5
length: 14
D: TRBD1
size: -
J: TRBJ1-2
DNA: TGTGCCAGCAGTGCCCCGGACAGGGCCGATGGCTACACCTTC
CDR3: CASSAPDRADGYTF

V: TRBV2
length: 14
D: TRBD2
size: once
J: TRBJ2-5
DNA: TGTGCCAGCAGGGGGGGGGAATGGCAAGAGACCCAGTACTTC
CDR3: CASRGGEWQETQYF

V: TRBV29-1
length: 15
D: TRBD2
size: -
J: TRBJ2-5
DNA: TGCAGCGTTGGCCTACTAGCGGGAGGGCCTGAGACCCAGTACTTC
CDR3: CSVGLLAGGPETQYF

V: TRBV15
length: 14
D: -
size: -
J: TRBJ2-7
DNA: TGTGCCACCAGCCGCCGGAGGGCATCCTACGAGCAGTACTTC
CDR3: CATSRRRASYEQYF

V: TRBV15
length: 19
D: TRBD2
size: -
J: TRBJ2-7
DNA: TGTGCCACCAGCAGAGATCAGGGACTAGCGGGCCCCACGGCCTCCGAGCAGTACTTC
CDR3: CATSRDQGLAGPTASEQYF

V: TRBV7-9
length: 16
D: TRBD2
size: -
J: TRBJ2-7
DNA: TGTGCCAGCAGCTTAGCTTTTGGAGCGGGAGGGGACGAGCAGTACTTC
CDR3: CASSLAFGAGGDEQYF

V: TRBV4-2
length: 16
D: TRBD1
size: -
J: TRBJ2-7
DNA: TGTGCCAGCAGCCAGGAGACAGGGGGGTTCTCCTACGAGCAGTACTTC
CDR3: CASSQETGGFSYEQYF

V: TRBV6-6
length: 14
D: -
size: -
J: TRBJ1-1
DNA: TGTGCCAGCAGTATCAGGCACGGGGACACTGAAGCTTTCTTT
CDR3: CASSIRHGDTEAFF

V: TRBV27
length: 12
D: -
size: once
J: TRBJ1-5
DNA: TGTGCCAGCAGTTTACAGGGCGGGCCCCAGCATTTT
CDR3: CASSLQGGPQHF

V: TRBV28
length: 16
D: -
size: -
J: TRBJ2-5
DNA: TGTGCCAGCAGCCCAGCCCAGGCAGCCAGGGTTGAGACCCAGTACTTC
CDR3: CASSPAQAARVETQYF

V: TRBV11-3
length: 14
D: -
size: once
J: TRBJ2-2
DNA: TGTGCCAGCAGTAGCGGATCGAACACCGGGGAGCTGTTTTTT
CDR3: CASSSGSNTGELFF

V: TRBV9
length: 14
D: -
size: -
J: TRBJ1-1
DNA: TGTGCCAGCAGCGCTGGACAGCTGAACACTGAAGCTTTCTTT
CDR3: CASSAGQLNTEAFF

V: TRBV7-9
length: 18
D: TRBD1
size: -
J: TRBJ2-7
DNA: TGTGCCAGCAGCCCAGGGGGGACAGGGGCTCCTTCCGGCTACGAGCAGTACTTC
CDR3: CASSPGGTGAPSGYEQYF

V: TRBV27
length: 15
D: -
size: -
J: TRBJ2-7
DNA: TGTGCCAGCAGTGCCCAAACTGACTTCCTCTACGAGCAGTACTTC
CDR3: CASSAQTDFLYEQYF

V: TRBV27
length: 14
D: TRBD1
size: -
J: TRBJ2-3
DNA: TGTGCCAGCGCCCGGACAGGGACGACAGATACGCAGTATTTT
CDR3: CASARTGTTDTQYF

V: TRBV5-4
length: 15
D: -
size: -
J: TRBJ2-5
DNA: TGTGCCAGCAGTTATCAGGGGAACGGTGGGGAGACCCAGTACTTC
CDR3: CASSYQGNGGETQYF

V: TRBV9
length: 14
D: TRBD2
size: -
J: TRBJ2-7
DNA: TGTGCCAGCAGCCCAGCGGGAGTTGACTACGAGCAGTACTTC
CDR3: CASSPAGVDYEQYF

V: TRBV27
length: 14
D: -
size: -
J: TRBJ1-4
DNA: TGTGCCAGCAGTCGAGGGTTAACTAATGAAAAACTGTTTTTT
CDR3: CASSRGLTNEKLFF

V: TRBV5-1
length: 14
D: -
size: -
J: TRBJ2-7
DNA: TGCGCCAGCAGCGTACAGGGTTTAGATTACGAGCAGTACTTC
CDR3: CASSVQGLDYEQYF

V: TRBV15
length: 18
D: TRBD1
size: -
J: TRBJ2-3
DNA: TGTGCCACCAGCAGCGACAGGGTGCTTAGCGTGGACACAGATACGCAGTATTTT
CDR3: CATSSDRVLSVDTDTQYF